The 13 T cell receptor beta chains reported below all come from one sample, sequenced in a study of Ad26.COV2.S vaccination and SARS-CoV-2 variants. Treatment defined: over 15 received Ad26.COV2.S at low or high dose, single or two shots; about 5 received placebo; per-sample allocation not given. The samples were gathered on day 63 after the first injection of vaccine or placebo. Profiled with immunoSEQ multiplex PCR; TCRdb holds only in-frame clones, not every one. The sample yields some 640,000 clones, 89% seen once. The sequencing here drew on peripheral blood, taken in a trial of Ad26.COV2.S vaccine versus placebo. Receptors were obtained from a person between 18 and 59 years old who received the Ad26.COV2.S COVID-19 vaccine or a placebo.

This CDR3 reads CASSFRGFQPQHF. For the CDR3, the DNA is TGTGCCAGCAGTTTCAGAGGGTTCCAGCCCCAGCATTTT. The chain recombines TRBV12-3 or TRBV12-4 with TRBJ1-5, with no clear D. V gave up 3 bases and J gave up 7 bases, with 10 bases separating them. The CDR3 covers 13 residues.

This chain joins TRBV10-3 and TRBJ2-1; tentative D call: TRBD2 (6 bases). The CDR3 sequence is 12 residues long. V gave up 6 bases and J gave up 6 bases, with 9 bases separating them. Germline loops: CDR1 ENHRY, CDR2 SYGVKD. The DNA for the CDR3 is TGTGCCATCAGCCGGGGGAGCAATGAGCAGTTCTTC. This translates into CAISRGSNEQFF.

The CDR3 DNA reads TGCGCCAGCAGCCAAGATTGGCGGCAGGGGTCTGGAAACACCATATATTTT. Translated: CASSQDWRQGSGNTIYF. J is TRBJ1-3 and V is TRBV4-3, with D maybe TRBD1 (6 bases). The CDR3 is 17 residues long. Germline V gene data show CDR1 as LGHNA and CDR2 as YSLEER. Trimming cost V 0 bases and J 1 base, with 13 bases left between them.

The chain carries TRBV4-2 and TRBJ1-3, with a weak D call TRBD1 (6 bases). The CDR3 spans 15 residues. The germline gives CDR1 LGHNA, CDR2 YNFKEQ. With 4 bases removed from V and 0 bases from J, the gap between germline ends came to 10 bases. The chain's CDR3 is CASSRGQPSGNTIYF. The CDR3, as DNA: TGTGCCAGCAGCCGCGGACAGCCCTCTGGAAACACCATATATTTT.

This clone appeared a single time. J is TRBJ1-1 and V is TRBV10-3; D is undetermined. This CDR3 contains 12 residues. V was pared by 6 bases and J by 1 base, with 6 bases between. Germline lookup yields CDR1 ENHRY and CDR2 SYGVKD. The CDR3 coding sequence is TGTGCCATCAGACAGCCGAACACTGAAGCTTTCTTT. Amino acid sequence: CAIRQPNTEAFF.

This chain joins TRBV4-3 and TRBJ2-2; D unclear. The CDR3 length is 14 residues. CDR1 is LGHNA, CDR2 YSLEER, per germline. The V end was cut by 5 bases, the J end by 6 bases, with 13 bases between. The CDR3 nucleotides are TGCGCCAGCAGCGTCTCCGTCGTTGCCGGGGAGCTGTTTTTT. Amino acid sequence: CASSVSVVAGELFF.

V usage is TRBV19 and J usage is TRBJ1-2; 9 nucleotides line up with TRBD1. The germline gives CDR1 LNHDA, CDR2 SQIVND (reference sequence). The V segment lost 1 base and the J segment 2 bases; nucleotides outside the gene matches: 5. The CDR3 extends over 16 amino acids. CDR3 bases: TGTGCCAGTAGTATAGTCCGAGGACAGGGGAACTATGGCTACACCTTC. Protein sequence: CASSIVRGQGNYGYTF.

The chain joins TRBV16 to TRBJ1-5, with D possibly matching TRBD1 (6 bases). There are 16 residues in the CDR3. Trimming removed 0 bases at V and 3 bases at J, with 12 bases between. Germline V gives CDR1 KGHSY, CDR2 FQNENV. The CDR3 nucleotides read TGTGCCAGCAGCCAATCATGGGGGGGGGCCAATCAGCCCCAGCATTTT. Translation: CASSQSWGGANQPQHF.

The chain uses TRBV19 and TRBJ2-2, with TRBD1 matching over 7 bases. The CDR3 consists of 15 residues. The V segment lost 3 bases and the J segment 3 bases; nucleotides outside the gene matches: 4. CDR1 and CDR2 from the germline V gene are LNHDA and SQIVND (reference sequence). CDR3 sequence reads: CASSIPGQHTGELFF. CDR3 nucleotides: TGTGCCAGTAGTATCCCGGGACAGCACACCGGGGAGCTGTTTTTT.

This chain uses TRBV9 with TRBJ2-1; maybe TRBD2 (5 bases). V dropped 2 bases and J dropped 8 bases, with 14 bases sitting between them. The CDR3 sequence is 14 residues long. Per the germline V gene, CDR1 is SGDLS and CDR2 is YYNGEE. The CDR3 DNA reads TGTGCCAGCAGCGTGAGGGATTGGGTTCATGAGCAGTTCTTC. Protein sequence: CASSVRDWVHEQFF. The complete variable domain, with remaining parts taken from reference TRBV9 and TRBJ2-1, reads DSGVTQTPKHLITATGQRVTLRCSPRSGDLSVYWYQQSLDQGLQFLIQYYNGEERAKGNILERFSAQQFPDLHSELNLSSLELGDSALYFCASSVRDWVHEQFFGPGTRLTVL.

This clone was seen a single time. CDR3 nucleotide sequence: TGTGCCAGCAGCTTCCCTTCGGGGGGAAACCTGGGCTCTGGGGCCAACGTCCTGACTTTC. Translated: CASSFPSGGNLGSGANVLTF. The gene calls are TRBV5-4 and TRBJ2-6, with 7 bases aligning to TRBD2. V was clipped by 2 bases and J by 0 bases; unmatched bases: 14. CDR3 length equals 20 residues. Germline-derived CDR1 and CDR2 are SGHNT and YYREEE (reference sequence).

The V call is TRBV4-2, the J call TRBJ1-2, with TRBD1 matching 9 bases. The CDR3 totals 15 residues. The V and J ends lost 1 base and 1 base, in that order; junction bases with no gene match: 1. Germline-derived CDR1 and CDR2 are LGHNA and YNFKEQ. In DNA, the CDR3 is TGTGCCAGCAGCCAAGGGACAGGGGTTAACTATGGCTACACCTTC. Protein product: CASSQGTGVNYGYTF.

The rearrangement uses TRBV5-1 and TRBJ2-3, with 9 bases aligning to TRBD1. CDR1 SGHRS and CDR2 YFSETQ come from the germline V gene. This CDR3 is 16 amino acids long. Trimming at V came to 1 base and at J to 5 bases, leaving 8 bases not matched to a gene. The CDR3 here is CASSLFTGGGGDTQYF. DNA for the CDR3: TGCGCCAGCAGCTTGTTCACAGGGGGCGGCGGAGATACGCAGTATTTT.